This T cell receptor (beta chain) was captured in a study of chemoradiotherapy in HPV16-positive cancers (dated by TCRdb to 2021 to 2024). About the full investigation: Candidate HPV-specific T-cell clones and common TCR motifs were defined by functional T-cell assays performed on cells from two HPV16-positive patients. The study asked whether T-cell immunity to the HPV oncoproteins E6 and E7 changes during chemoradiotherapy and whether this immunity affects survival. TCR repertoires from roughly 93 patients with HPV-related cancers were then used to track the candidate HPV-specific TCRs and motifs.

The paper's findings and limits, for the study overall: In HPV16-positive patients, expansion of HPV-responsive T cells during chemoradiotherapy was associated with improved recurrence-free survival. The survival association was reported for HPV16-positive patients, and the functional definition of HPV-specific T cells was derived from only two HPV16-positive patients. Expansion of candidate HPV-specific clones and E7-related TCR motifs was observed in the tumor microenvironment during treatment, whereas no such expansion was observed for non-HPV-specific T cells.

Library construction relied on the immunoSEQ multiplex PCR assay. In its TCRdb copy, this immuneACCESS table keeps in-frame sequences only and misses some clones. Where compared with another copy, unresolved V genes explain less than half of these, and the others have no known cause. The sample data list 50,000 to 55,000 clones, and about nine tenths of these were observed just once. The top ten constitute roughly 3.5% of the sample. Repertoires were sampled repeatedly over the course of chemoradiotherapy so that clonal expansion in the tumor microenvironment could be followed. This clone was detected only once. The clone's antigen remains unknown. No qualities accompany the bases; no much larger clone lies one base away. Trimming costs V 2 bases and J 4 bases, and their ends lie 9 bases apart. Reading from cysteine to phenylalanine, the CDR3 counts 14 amino acids. The only DNA kept is the CDR3, 42 bases in frame from the first base. As encoded in the germline V gene, CDR1 is MDHEN while CDR2 is SYDVKM.

Specimen: blood, collected from a patient who underwent chemoradiotherapy. The TCR originated in a human donor with HPV-associated anogenital cancer. Recombination joined TRBV28 with TRBJ1-3, with TRBD1 perhaps the D gene, on 5 matching bases. The CDR3 is CASSLGGVGNTIYF. The nucleotide sequence is TGTGCCAGCAGTTTAGGAGGGGTGGGAAACACCATATATTTT.